The present entry profiles one T cell receptor beta chain with its context. This receptor's antigen is unknown. No clone much larger than this one lies a single base away; base qualities are absent. The immunoSEQ Assay was the method used to sequence TCRbeta CDR3 regions. After extraction, genomic DNA underwent amplification by bias-controlled multiplex PCR, followed by high-throughput sequencing. In the original analysis: To quantify the absolute abundance of every unique TCRbeta CDR3 region, sequences were collapsed and filtered. T cell fraction was estimated by normalization of TCRbeta template counts to usable DNA, with usable DNA being measured through amplification of reference genes present in all nucleated cells. Repertoire TCRs were annotated as SARS-CoV-2-specific when V gene, CDR3 amino acid sequence and J gene were exactly matched to a known reactive TCR set. The reference SARS-CoV-2 TCR set came from MIRA and was filtered for enrichment in COVID-19-positive ImmuneCODE repertoires, removing public or cross-reactive TCRs. Using the MIRA antigens, annotated TCRs were further analysed by specific ORF or by position within an ORF. Breadth was defined as annotated unique rearrangements over total unique productive rearrangements; depth was the summed frequency of those rearrangements. Two-sided Wilcoxon rank-sum tests were applied when comparing TCR breadth between groups. TCRdb obtained this table from immuneACCESS and retained in-frame rearrangements with V and J assigned. These tables miss some clones; where compared with another copy, unresolved V genes account for less than half of the shortfall, and the remainder is unexplained. That table is the source of V, J and clone size, and D and trimming were worked out from the DNA. The table for this sample lists some 350,000 clones; around 83% of them were counted only once. The ten biggest clones cover around 3.3% of the sample.

What this sample's treatment or condition label stands for: roughly 19 received Ad26.COV2.S at low or high dose, single or two shots; about 5 received placebo; per-sample allocation not given. Repertoires of vaccine and placebo recipients were sequenced from samples collected on day 63 after the first injection. In Cohort 1b, around 25 adults aged 18-55 years were enrolled at a single site in Boston, USA, between 29 July and 7 August 2020. Ad26.COV2.S was a replication-incompetent adenovirus type 26 vector that expressed a prefusion-stabilized SARS-CoV-2 spike protein derived from the original Wuhan strain. Via the germline V gene (reference sequence), CDR1 is GTSNPN and CDR2 SVGIG. Deletion took 5 bases off V and 1 base off J, with a span of 11 bases between the germline ends. From the cysteine up to the phenylalanine, the CDR3 has a length of 13 residues. The only DNA kept is the CDR3, 39 bases in frame from the first base.

The source of the sample is a study of Ad26.COV2.S vaccination and SARS-CoV-2 variants (dated by TCRdb to about 2021). In the study overall: Vaccine-arm donors came from COV1001, a multicentre, randomized, double-blind, placebo-controlled phase I-IIa trial of Ad26.COV2.S in healthy adults. A total of around 32 samples were included in the TCR-sequenced set, comprising around 19 Ad26.COV2.S vaccine recipients, 5 placebo recipients and 8 SARS-CoV-2 convalescent individuals. The specificity and breadth of SARS-CoV-2-reactive T cell receptors after Ad26.COV2.S vaccination were assessed by TCRbeta repertoire sequencing. Dosing of Ad26.COV2.S was intramuscular, at either 5x10^10 or 1x10^11 viral particles, delivered as one shot or as two shots spaced 56 days apart. Blinding of investigators to trial group allocation was maintained during experiments and outcome assessment. Participants in the trial were split at random into five groups of five each, receiving low-dose or high-dose Ad26.COV2.S once or twice, or else placebo on both occasions. General study outcomes and caveats: Vaccine and placebo recipients had comparable non-spike TCR breadth, which fits with the vaccine containing only spike. After vaccination, spike-specific CD8+ and CD4+ T cell responses were reported to show substantial breadth. The study was not powered for comparison of responses between vaccine doses or regimens. According to the authors, total T cell responses may have been underestimated by the TCR breadth and depth analyses. Spike-specific TCR breadth was higher in Ad26.COV2.S recipients than in placebo recipients (P = 0.0014).

The TCR was taken from a person between 18 and 59 years old who received the Ad26.COV2.S COVID-19 vaccine or a placebo. The sequence joins TRBV30 to TRBJ1-1; a weak D assignment points to TRBD1 (6 bases agree). The starting material was peripheral blood, obtained in a trial of Ad26.COV2.S vaccine versus placebo. The CDR3 is CAWDRRGNTEAFF. The nucleotide sequence reads TGTGCCTGGGACAGGCGGGGGAACACTGAAGCTTTCTTT.